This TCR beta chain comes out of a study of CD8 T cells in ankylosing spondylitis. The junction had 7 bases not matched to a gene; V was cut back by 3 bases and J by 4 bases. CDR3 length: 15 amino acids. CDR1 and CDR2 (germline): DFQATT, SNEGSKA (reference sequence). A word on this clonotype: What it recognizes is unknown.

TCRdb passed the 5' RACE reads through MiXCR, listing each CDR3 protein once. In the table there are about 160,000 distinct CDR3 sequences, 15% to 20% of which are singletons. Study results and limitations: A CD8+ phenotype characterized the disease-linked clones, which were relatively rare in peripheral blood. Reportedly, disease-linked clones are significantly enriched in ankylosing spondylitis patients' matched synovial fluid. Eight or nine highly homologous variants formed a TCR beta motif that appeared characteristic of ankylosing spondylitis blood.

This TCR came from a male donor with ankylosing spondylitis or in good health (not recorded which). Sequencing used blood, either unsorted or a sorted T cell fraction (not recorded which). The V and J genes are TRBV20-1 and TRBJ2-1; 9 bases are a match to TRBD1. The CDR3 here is CSASSGQGRYNEQFF. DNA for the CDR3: TGCAGTGCTAGCTCGGGACAGGGAAGGTACAATGAGCAGTTCTTC.